This T cell receptor (beta chain) originates from a study of T cell responses to AZD1222 COVID-19 vaccine. General observations from the study: Clonal diversity was possibly underestimated; the donors were predominantly white British and more often female. Sampling captured repertoires only after the peak T cell response. Spike was spanned by vaccine-associated CD4 TCRs, which were dominant at 160-218 and 743-854.

The method was immunoSEQ multiplex PCR; TCRdb's version includes in-frame clones alone and lacks a portion of them. The data hold 100,000 or so clones, with 85% to 95% observed a single time. The CDR3 covers 16 residues. Per the germline V gene, CDR1 is KGHSH and CDR2 is LQKENI. V dropped 5 bases and J dropped 0; count of bases not matched to a gene: 7. To note about this clone: The target antigen is unknown.

V usage is TRBV18 and J usage is TRBJ1-1; 9 nucleotides agree with TRBD1. The source is an adult who received the AZD1222 COVID-19 vaccine. This specimen consisted of peripheral blood, obtained 28 days after the second AZD1222 dose. In DNA form, the CDR3 reads TGTGCCAGCTCAGCGTTACAGGGGGCAATGAACACTGAAGCTTTCTTT. It is translated as CASSALQGAMNTEAFF.